The 26 T cell receptor beta chains in this list originate from one sample, sequenced in a study of Graves' ophthalmopathy and Graves' hyperthyroidism. Transcripts of RNA were the source for amplifying TCR beta CDR3 regions. Second-round multiplex PCR followed a first-round RT-PCR using HTBI primers. MiXCR, applied by TCRdb to the multiplex PCR reads, yields one record per CDR3 protein. The table includes roughly 160,000 distinct CDR3 sequences, over 35% detected once. Material: peripheral blood. The receptor set was obtained from a woman in her thirties or forties with Graves' ophthalmopathy.

This clonotype was seen at least ten times. The gene calls are TRBV2 and TRBJ1-1; D unclear. Between the trimmed V and J ends, which lost 2 bases and 1 base, there was a span of 5 bases. Looked up from germline, CDR1 is SNHLY and CDR2 is FYNNEI. The CDR3 covers 13 residues. The CDR3 loop is CASSETRNTEAFF. The CDR3 DNA follows: TGTGCCAGCAGTGAAACAAGGAACACTGAAGCTTTCTTT.

This clonotype was seen many times. This sequence joins TRBV20-1 and TRBJ1-1; weak D call: TRBD1 (6 bases). Trimming removed 1 base from V and 6 bases from J, with 15 bases in between. The germline gives CDR1 DFQATT, CDR2 SNEGSKA (reference sequence). This CDR3 is 14 amino acids long. DNA for the CDR3: TGCAGTGCTAGAGTGGGGGGGGCGCGACCTGAAGCTTTCTTT. Its translation: CSARVGGARPEAFF.

There are many counts of this clonotype. The V call is TRBV5-1, the J call TRBJ1-1, with unresolved D. The CDR3 totals 13 residues. V gave up 2 bases and J gave up 1 base, with 6 bases separating them. CDR1 SGHRS and CDR2 YFSETQ come from the germline V gene. CDR3 region: CASSLEPNTEAFF. CDR3 DNA: TGCGCCAGCAGCTTAGAACCGAACACTGAAGCTTTCTTT. The variable domain in full, completed from reference TRBV5-1 and TRBJ1-1, reads KAGVTQTPRYLIKTRGQQVTLSCSPISGHRSVSWYQQTPGQGLQFLFEYFSETQRNKGNFPGRFSGRQFSNSRSEMNVSTLELGDSALYLCASSLEPNTEAFFGQGTRLTVV.

This clonotype was picked up many times. This chain links TRBV30 with TRBJ1-6; D remains ambiguous. The V end lost 4 bases, the J end lost 5 bases, and 21 bases lay between the germline ends. This CDR3 is built from 17 residues. Germline V gives CDR1 GTSNPN, CDR2 SVGIG (reference sequence). CDR3 nucleotides: TGTGCCTGGAAGGGCCAAAAATCCGAGGGTGATAATTCACCCCTCCACTTT. Protein sequence: CAWKGQKSEGDNSPLHF.

In its sample, this clonotype was seen many times. The chain has TRBV28 and TRBJ2-7, with D unresolved. Deletions cut 4 bases from V and 3 bases from J, with 28 bases between. The CDR3 length is 19 residues. CDR1 and CDR2 (germline): MDHEN, SYDVKM. CDR3 sequence (DNA): TGTGCCAGCAGTTACCCCCCCGGGCCTCTGGGCGCAGGCGTCTACGAGCAGTACTTC. The encoded protein is CASSYPPGPLGAGVYEQYF.

This chain connects TRBV19 to TRBJ1-1; no firm D call. Germline-derived CDR1 and CDR2 are LNHDA and SQIVND (reference sequence). This CDR3 spans 13 amino acids. The V end was cut by 7 bases, the J end by 1 base, with 10 bases between. The CDR3 nucleotides read TGTGCCAGTATTTTCGCGGGGAACACTGAAGCTTTCTTT. Translating it yields CASIFAGNTEAFF.

This clonotype has at least ten counts. V gene TRBV30 combines with J gene TRBJ2-4; D perhaps matches TRBD2 (7 bases). Germline assignment: CDR1 GTSNPN and CDR2 SVGIG (reference sequence). The CDR3 has 14 residues. V lost 1 base to trimming and J lost 10 bases, with 17 bases between them. CDR3: CAWSARGGFRIQYF. The DNA of the CDR3 is TGTGCCTGGAGTGCAAGGGGGGGATTTCGGATTCAGTACTTC.

This clonotype came up many times. The CDR3 bases are TGCAGTGCTAGCTTGGGGGTCGGAGGAGGACGCGAGCAGTACTTC. It translates to CSASLGVGGGREQYF. The V and J genes are TRBV20-1 and TRBJ2-7; D tentatively reads TRBD1 or TRBD2 (5 bases each). Trimming removed 3 bases at V and 6 bases at J, with 21 bases between. This CDR3 has 15 amino acids. Germline lookup yields CDR1 DFQATT and CDR2 SNEGSKA (reference sequence).

The table lists this clonotype with many counts. The chain recombines TRBV20-1 with TRBJ2-7; 8 bases fit TRBD2. CDR3 size: 13 residues. The germline gives CDR1 DFQATT, CDR2 SNEGSKA (reference sequence). Unmatched junction bases numbered 1, after V lost 1 base and J lost 2 bases. CDR3 in amino acids: CSARGGGTYEQYF. The CDR3 DNA reads TGCAGTGCTAGAGGCGGGGGGACCTACGAGCAGTACTTC.

The chain joins TRBV18 to TRBJ1-3; a possible D gene is TRBD1 (5 bases). The CDR3 totals 17 residues. V gave up 7 bases and J gave up 0 bases, with 19 bases separating them. CDR1 and CDR2 from the germline V gene are KGHSH and LQKENI. The CDR3 here is CASLPQEQESSGNTIYF. As DNA, the CDR3 is TGTGCCAGCTTGCCACAGGAACAGGAAAGCTCTGGAAACACCATATATTTT.

In this sample, this clonotype turned up many times. With a much larger clone just one base away, this may be a read error. The chain recombines TRBV6-2 or TRBV6-3 with TRBJ1-5, with D maybe TRBD1 (5 bases). The CDR3 is made up of 16 amino acids. Trimming removed 5 bases at V and 1 base at J, with 15 bases between. CDR1 is MNHEY and CDR2 is SVGEGT in the germline V gene. The chain's CDR3 is CASSPGRGVSNQPQHF. The DNA of the CDR3 is TGTGCCAGCAGTCCGGGACGGGGTGTAAGCAATCAGCCCCAGCATTTT.

The chain has TRBV6-5 and TRBJ1-6; TRBD1 matches 7 bases. The ends lost 6 bases at V and 4 bases at J; junction bases unmatched: 6. This CDR3 region has 15 residues. CDR1 and CDR2 from the germline V gene are MNHEY and SVGAGI. CDR3 sequence: CASSLGGMYNSPLHF. CDR3 DNA: TGTGCCAGCAGCTTAGGGGGCATGTATAATTCACCCCTCCACTTT.

This clonotype was counted at least ten times. This chain connects TRBV28 to TRBJ1-2; no clear D. CDR3 length: 13 amino acids. The V end lost 2 bases, the J end lost 0 bases, and 4 bases lay between the germline ends. Germline V gene data show CDR1 as MDHEN and CDR2 as SYDVKM. CDR3 DNA: TGTGCCAGCAGTTTACCGGCTAACTATGGCTACACCTTC. Translating it yields CASSLPANYGYTF.

The sample holds many counts of this clonotype. The chain is built from TRBV27 and TRBJ1-5, with no clear D. This CDR3 has 12 residues. V was shortened by 3 bases and J by 3 bases, with 3 bases between the two germline ends. Germline CDR1 reads MNHEY; CDR2 reads SMNVEV (reference sequence). The CDR3 DNA sequence: TGTGCCAGCAGTTTTCACAATCAGCCCCAGCATTTT. Amino acids: CASSFHNQPQHF.

The chain is built from TRBV6-2 or TRBV6-3 and TRBJ1-1; D gene ambiguous. CDR3 length: 13 residues. CDR1 and CDR2 from the germline V gene are MNHEY and SVGEGT. Trimming shortened V by 5 bases and J by 4 bases, and 11 bases separated the two germline ends. The DNA for the CDR3 is TGTGCCAGCAGTCACTTCGGAGGCACTGAAGCTTTCTTT. Protein sequence: CASSHFGGTEAFF.

This clonotype appeared many times. V and J are TRBV30 and TRBJ2-5; D perhaps matches TRBD2 (5 bases). The CDR3 has 12 residues. In germline, CDR1 is GTSNPN, CDR2 SVGIG (reference sequence). Trimming took off 4 bases at V and 2 bases at J, with 8 bases between the two ends. CDR3 sequence (DNA): TGTGCCTGGAACGGGATTCAAGAGACCCAGTACTTC. Translated, it gives CAWNGIQETQYF.

This clonotype was recorded many times. The V and J genes are TRBV11-2 and TRBJ2-2, with 9 nucleotides matching TRBD2. Germline V gene sequence: CDR1 SGHAT, CDR2 FQNNGV. This CDR3 is built from 16 residues. V shed 5 bases, J shed 7 bases, and the junction held 11 bases outside the gene matches. The CDR3 DNA sequence: TGTGCCAGCAGCCCTCATGCTAGCGGGATAGGCGGGGAGCTGTTTTTT. Amino acid sequence: CASSPHASGIGGELFF. Complete variable domain (other parts from reference TRBV11-2 and TRBJ2-2): EAGVAQSPRYKIIEKRQSVAFWCNPISGHATLYWYQQILGQGPKLLIQFQNNGVVDDSQLPKDRFSAERLKGVDSTLKIQPAKLEDSAVYLCASSPHASGIGGELFFGEGSRLTVL.

The V gene is TRBV7-2, the J gene TRBJ2-7; 11 nucleotides agree with TRBD2. From germline, CDR1 is SGHTA and CDR2 FQGNSA. This CDR3 spans 15 amino acids. Trimming took 7 bases from V and 0 from J; bases not matched to a gene: 5. The DNA of the CDR3 is TGTGCCAGCACCACCGGGACTAGCGGCTCCTACGAGCAGTACTTC. Encoded protein: CASTTGTSGSYEQYF.

This clonotype was detected ten times or more. The chain is built from TRBV29-1 and TRBJ1-3, with D unresolved. CDR3 length: 13 residues. CDR1 is SQVTM and CDR2 is ANQGSEA in the germline V gene. With 4 bases removed from V and 0 bases from J, the gap between germline ends came to 7 bases. This chain's CDR3 is CSVGQSSGNTIYF. The CDR3 DNA is TGCAGCGTTGGGCAGAGCTCTGGAAACACCATATATTTT.

The chain joins TRBV6-5 to TRBJ1-2; 7 bases are shared with TRBD1. In germline, CDR1 is MNHEY, CDR2 SVGAGI. V shed 3 bases, J shed 0 bases, and the junction held 4 bases outside the gene matches. This CDR3 has 15 amino acids. The CDR3 bases are TGTGCCAGCAGTTATGGACAGGCCTCTAACTATGGCTACACCTTC. It specifies CASSYGQASNYGYTF.

This clonotype was seen at least ten times. The CDR3 reads CASSYYRVPKNIQYF. As DNA, the CDR3 is TGTGCCAGCAGTTACTACAGGGTTCCCAAAAACATTCAGTACTTC. The V call is TRBV6-5, the J call TRBJ2-4, with D perhaps matching TRBD1 (6 bases). The V end was cut by 1 base, the J end by 2 bases, with 9 bases between. Germline CDR1 is MNHEY and CDR2 is SVGAGI. This CDR3 has 15 residues.

The V call is TRBV28, the J call TRBJ2-7, with 8 bases matching TRBD2. From germline, CDR1 is MDHEN and CDR2 SYDVKM. Trimming cost V 6 bases and J 3 bases; bases outside gene matches: 10. This CDR3 comprises 15 residues. Here the CDR3 DNA reads TGTGCCAGCAGCCCAATAGCGGGATCCGGCTACGAGCAGTACTTC. This encodes CASSPIAGSGYEQYF.

This clonotype was seen at least ten times. The V call is TRBV18, the J call TRBJ1-5, with no clear D. V shed 6 bases and J shed 3 bases, with 15 bases lying between them. The CDR3 runs to 15 residues. CDR1 and CDR2 (germline): KGHSH, LQKENI. CDR3 region: CASSHRGQDNQPQHF. The CDR3 DNA follows: TGTGCCAGCTCCCACCGCGGTCAGGACAATCAGCCCCAGCATTTT.

This clonotype has only a few counts. The rearrangement links TRBV12-3 or TRBV12-4 to TRBJ2-2; the D call may be TRBD1 or TRBD2 (5 bases each). The CDR3 extends over 17 amino acids. V was trimmed by 5 bases and J by 0 bases, leaving 16 bases between them. This CDR3 is CASSPTSRGTNTGELFF. The CDR3 DNA follows: TGTGCCAGCAGTCCCACATCTCGGGGCACGAACACCGGGGAGCTGTTTTTT.

This clonotype was observed at least ten times. A much more abundant neighbour one base away suggests this may be a read error. The chain carries TRBV27 and TRBJ1-2; 7 nucleotides align to TRBD1. From germline, CDR1 is MNHEY and CDR2 SMNVEV (reference sequence). The CDR3 runs to 13 residues. CDR3 sequence (DNA): TGTGTCAGCAGTTTCTCCAGGGGGAACGGCTACACCTTC. Its translation: CVSSFSRGNGYTF.

The sample holds many counts of this clonotype. J is TRBJ2-5 and V is TRBV11-2, with D perhaps TRBD2 (5 bases). The V end lost 5 bases, the J end lost 3 bases, and 10 bases lay between the germline ends. Germline lookup yields CDR1 SGHAT and CDR2 FQNNGV. The CDR3 runs 13 residues. The CDR3 region has the DNA TGTGCCAGCAGCGCGGACGGGGAAGAGACCCAGTACTTC. This sequence encodes CASSADGEETQYF. Filled out from reference TRBV11-2 and TRBJ2-5, the complete variable domain reads EAGVAQSPRYKIIEKRQSVAFWCNPISGHATLYWYQQILGQGPKLLIQFQNNGVVDDSQLPKDRFSAERLKGVDSTLKIQPAKLEDSAVYLCASSADGEETQYFGPGTRLLVL.